This T cell receptor (beta chain) was captured in a study of CD8+ T cells in alopecia areata. Findings of the study overall: Lesional scalp exceeded normal scalp in clonality, especially in alopecia totalis/universalis. Association of baseline CD8+ expansion with response is uncertain owing to one nonresponder. Within the top 100, expanded CD8+ clones significantly decreased with tofacitinib, as did scalp clonality.

Sequencing used cDNA as its template, made by extracting RNA and reverse transcribing it. This table comes from immunoSEQ multiplex PCR, and its TCRdb copy is limited to in-frame clones, with some not included. Altogether 150,000 to 200,000 clones are present, 60% being singletons, with the ten largest covering approximately 0.97%. A remark on this clone: Its antigen is as yet unknown.

Germline values: CDR1 ENHRY, CDR2 SYGVKD. Trimming removed 8 bases from V and 6 bases from J; junction bases left unmatched: 12. The CDR3 sequence is 14 residues long. The sample's treatment: oral pan-JAK inhibitor, 5-10 mg twice daily. Peripheral blood and lesional scalp punch biopsies came from alopecia areata patients. The chain has TRBV10-3 and TRBJ1-2; 7 nucleotides align to TRBD1. The TCR sequence derives from a human donor with alopecia areata. The specimen comprised CD4+ T cells sorted from blood, sampled at week 24, from a patient treated with tofacitinib. The CDR3 coding sequence is TGTGCCATCCGATCATCCGGGACAGACCATGGCTACACCTTC. Amino acid sequence: CAIRSSGTDHGYTF.